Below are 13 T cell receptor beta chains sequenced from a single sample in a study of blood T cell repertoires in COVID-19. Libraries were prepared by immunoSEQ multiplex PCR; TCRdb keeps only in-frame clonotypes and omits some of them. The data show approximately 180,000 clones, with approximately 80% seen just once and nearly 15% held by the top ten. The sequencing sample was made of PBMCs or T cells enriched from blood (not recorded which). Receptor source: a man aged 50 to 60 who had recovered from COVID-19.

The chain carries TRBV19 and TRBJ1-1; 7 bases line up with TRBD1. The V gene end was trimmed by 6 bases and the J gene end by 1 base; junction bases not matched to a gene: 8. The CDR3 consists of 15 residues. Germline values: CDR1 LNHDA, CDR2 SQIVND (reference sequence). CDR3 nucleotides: TGTGCCAGTAGACCCACAGGGGTGGGGAACACTGAAGCTTTCTTT. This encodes CASRPTGVGNTEAFF.

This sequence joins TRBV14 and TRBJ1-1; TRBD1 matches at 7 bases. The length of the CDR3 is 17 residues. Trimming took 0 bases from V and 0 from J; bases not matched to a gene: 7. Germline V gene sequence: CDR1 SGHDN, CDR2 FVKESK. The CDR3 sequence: CASSQEGTANMNTEAFF. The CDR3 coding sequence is TGTGCCAGCAGCCAAGAAGGGACAGCTAACATGAACACTGAAGCTTTCTTT.

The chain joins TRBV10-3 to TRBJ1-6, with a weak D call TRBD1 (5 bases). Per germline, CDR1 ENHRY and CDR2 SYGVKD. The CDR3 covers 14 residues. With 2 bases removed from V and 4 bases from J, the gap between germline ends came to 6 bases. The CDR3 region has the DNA TGTGCCATCAGTGAGGGGGCTTATAATTCACCCCTCCACTTT. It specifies CAISEGAYNSPLHF.

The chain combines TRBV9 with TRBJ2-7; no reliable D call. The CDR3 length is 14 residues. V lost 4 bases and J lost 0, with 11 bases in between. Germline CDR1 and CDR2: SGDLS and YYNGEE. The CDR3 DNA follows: TGTGCCAGCAGCCCCCGCGAGTTCTCCTACGAGCAGTACTTC. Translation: CASSPREFSYEQYF.

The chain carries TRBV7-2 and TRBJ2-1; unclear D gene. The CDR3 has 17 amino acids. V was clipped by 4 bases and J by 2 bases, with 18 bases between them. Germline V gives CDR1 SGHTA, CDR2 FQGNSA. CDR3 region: CASSYGPGFDAYNEQFF. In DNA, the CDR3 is TGTGCCAGCAGCTACGGTCCAGGCTTTGACGCCTACAATGAGCAGTTCTTC.

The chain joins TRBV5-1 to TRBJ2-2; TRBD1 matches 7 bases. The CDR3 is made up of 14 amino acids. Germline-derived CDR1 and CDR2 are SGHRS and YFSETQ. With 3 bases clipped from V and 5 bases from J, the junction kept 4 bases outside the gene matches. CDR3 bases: TGCGCCAGCAGCTCTACACAGGGGACCGGGGAGCTGTTTTTT. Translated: CASSSTQGTGELFF.

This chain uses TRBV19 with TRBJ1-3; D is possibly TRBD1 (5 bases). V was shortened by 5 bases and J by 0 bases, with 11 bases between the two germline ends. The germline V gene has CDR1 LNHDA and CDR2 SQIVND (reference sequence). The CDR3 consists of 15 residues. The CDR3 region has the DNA TGTGCCAGTAGTTCGGGGGATCGCTCTGGAAACACCATATATTTT. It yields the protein CASSSGDRSGNTIYF.

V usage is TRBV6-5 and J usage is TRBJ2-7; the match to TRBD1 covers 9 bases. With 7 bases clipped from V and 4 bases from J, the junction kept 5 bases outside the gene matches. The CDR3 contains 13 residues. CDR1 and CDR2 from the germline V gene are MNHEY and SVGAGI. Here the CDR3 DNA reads TGTGCCAGCACTCGGGACAGGGCATACGAGCAGTACTTC. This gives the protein CASTRDRAYEQYF.

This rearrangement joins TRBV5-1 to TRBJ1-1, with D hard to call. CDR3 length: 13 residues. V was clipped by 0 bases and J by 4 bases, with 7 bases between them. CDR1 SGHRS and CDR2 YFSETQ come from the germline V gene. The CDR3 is CASSLDPSTEAFF. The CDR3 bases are TGCGCCAGCAGCTTGGACCCGAGCACTGAAGCTTTCTTT.

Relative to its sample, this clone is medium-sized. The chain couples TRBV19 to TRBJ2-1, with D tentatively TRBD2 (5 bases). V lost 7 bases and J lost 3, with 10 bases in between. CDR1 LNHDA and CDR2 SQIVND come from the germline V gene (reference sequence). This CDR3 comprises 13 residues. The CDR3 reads CASMNSDYNEQFF. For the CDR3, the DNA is TGTGCCAGTATGAATAGCGACTACAATGAGCAGTTCTTC.

For the CDR3, the DNA is TGTGCCAGCAGCCCCCCCCGGACAGGGCGATGGACTGAAGCTTTCTTT. Amino acid sequence: CASSPPRTGRWTEAFF. The chain recombines TRBV3-1 (or the pseudogene TRBV3-2) with TRBJ1-1, with 8 positions matching TRBD1. The V gene's germline CDR1 is LGHDT and CDR2 YNNKEL (reference sequence). Trimming cost V 4 bases and J 5 bases; bases outside gene matches: 12. The CDR3 extends over 16 amino acids.

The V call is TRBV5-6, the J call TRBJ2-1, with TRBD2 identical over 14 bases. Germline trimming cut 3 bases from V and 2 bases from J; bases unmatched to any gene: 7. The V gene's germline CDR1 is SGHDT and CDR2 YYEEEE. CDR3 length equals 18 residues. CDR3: CASSSRTSGGIPYNEQFF. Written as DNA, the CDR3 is TGTGCCAGCAGCTCTAGGACTAGCGGGGGGATCCCCTACAATGAGCAGTTCTTC.

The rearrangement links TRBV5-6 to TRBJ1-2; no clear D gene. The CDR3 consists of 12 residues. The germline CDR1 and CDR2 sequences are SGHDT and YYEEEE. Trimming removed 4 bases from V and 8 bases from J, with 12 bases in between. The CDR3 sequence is CASSPGPGGYTF. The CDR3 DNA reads TGTGCCAGCAGCCCCGGCCCCGGGGGCTACACCTTC.